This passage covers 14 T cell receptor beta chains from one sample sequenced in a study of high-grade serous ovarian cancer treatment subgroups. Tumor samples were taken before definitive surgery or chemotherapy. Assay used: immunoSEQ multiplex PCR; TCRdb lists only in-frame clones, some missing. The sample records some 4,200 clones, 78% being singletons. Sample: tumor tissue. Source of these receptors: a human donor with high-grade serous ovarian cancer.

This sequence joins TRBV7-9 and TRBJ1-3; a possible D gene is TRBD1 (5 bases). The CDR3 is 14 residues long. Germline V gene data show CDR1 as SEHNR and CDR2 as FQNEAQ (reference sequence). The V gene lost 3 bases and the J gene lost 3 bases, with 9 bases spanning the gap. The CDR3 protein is CASSFPGLGNTIYF. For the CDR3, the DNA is TGTGCCAGCAGCTTCCCAGGGCTTGGAAACACCATATATTTT.

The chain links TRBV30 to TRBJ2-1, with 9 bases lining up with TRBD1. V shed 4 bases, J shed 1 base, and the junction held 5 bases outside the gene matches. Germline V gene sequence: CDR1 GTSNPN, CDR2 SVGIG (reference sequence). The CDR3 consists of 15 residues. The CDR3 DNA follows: TGTGCCTGGAACTTGGGACAGGGATCCTACAATGAGCAGTTCTTC. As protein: CAWNLGQGSYNEQFF.

The CDR3 DNA is TGTGCCAGCAGTGACTTCTCGGGACAGGGCACAGATACGCAGTATTTT. This sequence encodes CASSDFSGQGTDTQYF. The chain has TRBV6-4 and TRBJ2-3, with TRBD1 matching over 8 bases. The CDR3 length is 16 residues. V was pared by 1 base and J by 1 base, with 4 bases of the junction left unmatched. Germline loops: CDR1 MRHNA, CDR2 SNTAGT.

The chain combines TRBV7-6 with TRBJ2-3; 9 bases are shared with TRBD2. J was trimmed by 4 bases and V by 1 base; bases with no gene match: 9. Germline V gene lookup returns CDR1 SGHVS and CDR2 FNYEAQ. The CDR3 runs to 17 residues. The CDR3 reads CASSLVGGGGVADTQYF. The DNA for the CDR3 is TGTGCCAGCAGCTTAGTTGGCGGGGGGGGCGTCGCAGATACGCAGTATTTT. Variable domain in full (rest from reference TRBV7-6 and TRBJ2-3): GAGVSQSPRYKVTKRGQDVALRCDPISGHVSLYWYRQALGQGPEFLTYFNYEAQQDKSGLPNDRFSAERPEGSISTLTIQRTEQRDSAMYRCASSLVGGGGVADTQYFGPGTRLTVL.

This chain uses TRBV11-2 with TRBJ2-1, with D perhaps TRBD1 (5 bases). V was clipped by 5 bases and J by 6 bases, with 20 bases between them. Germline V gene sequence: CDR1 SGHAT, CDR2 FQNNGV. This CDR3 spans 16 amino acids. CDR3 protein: CASSHHGLRGVNEQFF. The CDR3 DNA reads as TGTGCCAGCAGCCACCATGGCCTTAGGGGTGTCAATGAGCAGTTCTTC. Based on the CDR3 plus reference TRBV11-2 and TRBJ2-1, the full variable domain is EAGVAQSPRYKIIEKRQSVAFWCNPISGHATLYWYQQILGQGPKLLIQFQNNGVVDDSQLPKDRFSAERLKGVDSTLKIQPAKLEDSAVYLCASSHHGLRGVNEQFFGPGTRLTVL.

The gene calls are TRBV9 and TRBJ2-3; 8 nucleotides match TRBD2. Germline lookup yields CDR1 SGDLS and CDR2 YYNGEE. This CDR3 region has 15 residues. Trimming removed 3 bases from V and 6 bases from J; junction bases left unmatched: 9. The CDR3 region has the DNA TGTGCCAGCAGCGGCCCGGGGGGGGGCATCGATACGCAGTATTTT. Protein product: CASSGPGGGIDTQYF.

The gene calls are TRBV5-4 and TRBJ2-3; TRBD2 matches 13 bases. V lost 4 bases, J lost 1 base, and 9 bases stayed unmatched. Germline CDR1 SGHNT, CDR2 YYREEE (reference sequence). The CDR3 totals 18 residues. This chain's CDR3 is CASSPTSGGGMGTDTQYF. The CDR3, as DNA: TGTGCCAGCAGCCCCACTAGCGGGGGGGGAATGGGCACAGATACGCAGTATTTT.

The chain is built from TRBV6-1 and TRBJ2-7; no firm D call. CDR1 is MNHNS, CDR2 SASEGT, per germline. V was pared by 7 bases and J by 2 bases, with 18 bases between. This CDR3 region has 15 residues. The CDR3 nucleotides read TGTGCCAGCAAAAGAGGCAGTCCAGGTACCTACGAGCAGTACTTC. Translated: CASKRGSPGTYEQYF.

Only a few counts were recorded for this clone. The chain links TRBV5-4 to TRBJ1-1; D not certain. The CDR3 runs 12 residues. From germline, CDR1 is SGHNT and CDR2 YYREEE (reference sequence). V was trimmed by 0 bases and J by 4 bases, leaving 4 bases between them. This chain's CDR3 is CASSLDATEAFF. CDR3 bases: TGTGCCAGCAGCTTGGACGCCACTGAAGCTTTCTTT.

CDR3 loop: CASRRTGRVYGYTF. CDR3 DNA sequence: TGTGCCAGTAGAAGGACAGGGCGGGTCTATGGCTACACCTTC. The chain links TRBV19 to TRBJ1-2; 8 nucleotides line up with TRBD1. Germline values: CDR1 LNHDA, CDR2 SQIVND (reference sequence). The junction had 7 bases not matched to a gene; V was cut back by 6 bases and J by 4 bases. The length of the CDR3 is 14 residues.

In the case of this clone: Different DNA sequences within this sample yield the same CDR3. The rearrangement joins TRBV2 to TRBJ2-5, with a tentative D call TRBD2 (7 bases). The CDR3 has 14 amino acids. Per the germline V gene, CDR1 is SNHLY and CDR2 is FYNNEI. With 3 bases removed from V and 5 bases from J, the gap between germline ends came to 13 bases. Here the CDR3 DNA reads TGTGCCAGCAGTGATAGGGGGGGCTTTGAGACCCAGTACTTC. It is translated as CASSDRGGFETQYF.

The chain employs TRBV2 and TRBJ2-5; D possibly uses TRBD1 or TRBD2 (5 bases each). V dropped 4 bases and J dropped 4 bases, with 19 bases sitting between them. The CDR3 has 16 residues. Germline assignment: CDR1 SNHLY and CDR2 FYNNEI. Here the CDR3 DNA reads TGTGCCAGCAGTGTCTTCGGGACCGGGTCCCGAGAGACCCAGTACTTC. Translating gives CASSVFGTGSRETQYF.

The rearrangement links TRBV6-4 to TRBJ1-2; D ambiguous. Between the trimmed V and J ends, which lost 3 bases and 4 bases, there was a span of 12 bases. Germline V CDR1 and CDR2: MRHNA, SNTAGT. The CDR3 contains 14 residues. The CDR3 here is CASSEGHRGYGYTF. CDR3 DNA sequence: TGTGCCAGCAGTGAGGGCCACCGGGGCTATGGCTACACCTTC.

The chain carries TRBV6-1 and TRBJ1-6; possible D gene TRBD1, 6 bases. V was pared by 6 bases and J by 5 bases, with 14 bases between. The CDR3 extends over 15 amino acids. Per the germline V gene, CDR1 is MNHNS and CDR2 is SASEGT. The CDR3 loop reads CASRPPGHHNSPLHF. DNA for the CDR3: TGTGCCAGCAGACCCCCGGGACACCATAATTCACCCCTCCACTTT.